Below, one TCR beta chain is given with its context. The data derive from a study of blood T cell repertoires in COVID-19. Study in general: The samples span acute and convalescent COVID-19 from the United States, Italy and Spain. From T cells, B-cell-depleted T cells, or PBMCs came the material, which was cDNA or gDNA.

Authors' data handling: By means of reference gene primer amplification, nucleated cell counts were estimated. Clones were sequenced by immunoSEQ multiplex PCR, and TCRdb holds only the in-frame ones, with some missing. Clone size and the V and J calls come from that table; the DNA yielded D and trimming. The table records around 50,000 clones, 80% to 85% of them present only once. This CDR3 has 15 amino acids. Trimming removed 3 bases from V and 5 bases from J, with 14 bases in between. Germline V CDR1 and CDR2: LGHNA, YNFKEQ. The chain is built from TRBV4-2 and TRBJ1-5; D unresolved. The sample comprised peripheral blood. The TCR originated in a man between 65 and 85 years old with acute or convalescent COVID-19. As DNA, the CDR3 is TGTGCCAGCAGCCAGGAGCAAGCAGTTTATCAGCCCCAGCATTTT. It is translated as CASSQEQAVYQPQHF.